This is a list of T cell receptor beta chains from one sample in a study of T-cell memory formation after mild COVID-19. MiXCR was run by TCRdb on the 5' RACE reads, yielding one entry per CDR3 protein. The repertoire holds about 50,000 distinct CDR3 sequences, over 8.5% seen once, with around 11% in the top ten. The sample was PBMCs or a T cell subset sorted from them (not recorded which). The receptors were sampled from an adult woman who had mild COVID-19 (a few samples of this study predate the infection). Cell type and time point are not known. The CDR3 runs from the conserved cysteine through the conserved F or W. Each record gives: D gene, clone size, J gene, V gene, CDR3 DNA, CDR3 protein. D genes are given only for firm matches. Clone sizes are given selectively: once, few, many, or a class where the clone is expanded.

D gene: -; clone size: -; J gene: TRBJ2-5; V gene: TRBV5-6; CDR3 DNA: TGTGCCAGCAGCTGGACAGAAGAGACCCAGTACTTC; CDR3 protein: CASSWTEETQYF
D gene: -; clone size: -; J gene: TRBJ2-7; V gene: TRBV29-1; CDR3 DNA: TGCAGCGTTTCCCGCGGGAACTACGAGCAGTACTTC; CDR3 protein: CSVSRGNYEQYF
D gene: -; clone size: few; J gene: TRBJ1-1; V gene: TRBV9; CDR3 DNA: TGTGCCAGCAGCCCGCACAGGGTCGGTCAAGAGGAAGCTTTCTTT; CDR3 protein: CASSPHRVGQEEAFF
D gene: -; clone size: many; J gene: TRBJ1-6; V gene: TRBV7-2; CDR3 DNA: TGTGCCAGCAGCTTAGTTTGGGGGGTCACGAATTCACCCCTCCACTTT; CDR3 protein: CASSLVWGVTNSPLHF
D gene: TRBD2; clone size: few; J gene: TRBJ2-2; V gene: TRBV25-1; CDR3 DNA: TGTGCCAGCACCAGAATTCCGGGACTAGCGAACACCGGGGAGCTGTTTTTT; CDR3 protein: CASTRIPGLANTGELFF
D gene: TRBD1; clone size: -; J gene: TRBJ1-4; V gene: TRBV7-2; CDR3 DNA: TGTGCCAGCAGCCGGAGCAGGGGGATGACGGTAGCTAATGAAAAACTGTTTTTT; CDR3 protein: CASSRSRGMTVANEKLFF
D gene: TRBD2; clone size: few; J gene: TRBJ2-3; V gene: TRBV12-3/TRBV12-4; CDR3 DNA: TGTGCCAGCAGCCAAGGACTAGCGGGAGGTCCTACAGATACGCAGTATTTT; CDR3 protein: CASSQGLAGGPTDTQYF
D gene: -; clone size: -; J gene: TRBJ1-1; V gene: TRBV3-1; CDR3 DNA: TGTGCCAGCAGCCGCATGAGGGGTACTGAAGCTTTCTTT; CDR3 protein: CASSRMRGTEAFF
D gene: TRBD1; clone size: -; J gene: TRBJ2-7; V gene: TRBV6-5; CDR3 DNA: TGTGCCAGCAGGGGACAGGGGGCGAATCGGGCCTACGAGCAGTACTTC; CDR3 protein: CASRGQGANRAYEQYF
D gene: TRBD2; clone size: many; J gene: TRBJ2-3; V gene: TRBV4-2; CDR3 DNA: TGTGCCAGCAGCCAAGGTGGGGCTAGCGGGGGGGCAGATACGCAGTATTTT; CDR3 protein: CASSQGGASGGADTQYF
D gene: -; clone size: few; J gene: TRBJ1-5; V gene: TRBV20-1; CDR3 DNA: TGCAGTGCTACTACCTGGGCCGTGGGGGGTCAGCCCCAGCATTTT; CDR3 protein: CSATTWAVGGQPQHF
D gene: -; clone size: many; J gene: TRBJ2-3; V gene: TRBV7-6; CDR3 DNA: TGTGCCAGCAGCACTAGAGCAGATACGCAGTATTTT; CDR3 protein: CASSTRADTQYF
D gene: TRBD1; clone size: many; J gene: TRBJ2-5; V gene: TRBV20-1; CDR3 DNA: TGCAGTGCTAGAGATGCGAGGACAGGCCAAGAGACCCAGTACTTC; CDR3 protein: CSARDARTGQETQYF
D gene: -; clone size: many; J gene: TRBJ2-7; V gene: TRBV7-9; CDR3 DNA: TGTGCCAGCAGCTTGGGGGATGGGGGCGAGCAGTACTTC; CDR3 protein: CASSLGDGGEQYF
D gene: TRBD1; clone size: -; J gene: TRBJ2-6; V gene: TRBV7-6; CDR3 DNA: TGTGCCAGCAGCCCGGGACAGGTGCGCTCTGGGGCCAACGTCCTGACTTTC; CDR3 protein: CASSPGQVRSGANVLTF
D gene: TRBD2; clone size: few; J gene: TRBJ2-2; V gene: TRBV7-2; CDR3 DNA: TGTGCCAGCAGCTTATCAGGGGGACTAGCGGGAGGATCCGGGGAGCTGTTTTTT; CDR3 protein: CASSLSGGLAGGSGELFF
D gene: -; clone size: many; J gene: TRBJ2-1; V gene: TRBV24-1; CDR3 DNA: TGTGCCACCAGTGACTATCGTATCGACAATGAGCAGTTCTTC; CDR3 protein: CATSDYRIDNEQFF
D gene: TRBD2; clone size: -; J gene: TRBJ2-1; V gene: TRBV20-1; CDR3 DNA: TGCAGTGCTAGAAGGATCCAGCGGGGTTACAATGAGCAGTTCTTC; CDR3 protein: CSARRIQRGYNEQFF
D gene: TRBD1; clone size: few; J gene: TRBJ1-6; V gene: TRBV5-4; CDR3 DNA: TGTGCCAGCAGCTTGGTTGAGGCCGGACAGGGAATGTCACCCCTCCACTTT; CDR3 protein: CASSLVEAGQGMSPLHF
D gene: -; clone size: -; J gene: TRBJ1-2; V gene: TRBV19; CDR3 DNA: TGTGCCAGTAGTAGGGCCGAGAACTATGGCTACACCTTC; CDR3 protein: CASSRAENYGYTF
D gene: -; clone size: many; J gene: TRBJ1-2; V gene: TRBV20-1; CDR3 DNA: TGCAGTGCTAGTACGGCCAGGGAAGTCTATGGCTACACCTTC; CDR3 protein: CSASTAREVYGYTF
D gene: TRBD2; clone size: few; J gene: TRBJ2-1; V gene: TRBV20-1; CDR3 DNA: TGCAGTGCTAGAGATCCACCCGGGACTAGGAAAGCGAAGGGAAGGTCCTACAATGAGCAGTTCTTC; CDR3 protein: CSARDPPGTRKAKGRSYNEQFF
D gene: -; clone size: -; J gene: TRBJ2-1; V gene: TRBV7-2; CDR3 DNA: TGTGCCAGCAGCTTAGGTCGGGGGCTATACAATGAGCAGTTCTTC; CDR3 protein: CASSLGRGLYNEQFF
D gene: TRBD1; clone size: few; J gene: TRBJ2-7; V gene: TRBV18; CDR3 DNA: TGTGCCAGCTCACCGGGACAGGGGCCCTACGAGCAGTACTTC; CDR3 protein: CASSPGQGPYEQYF
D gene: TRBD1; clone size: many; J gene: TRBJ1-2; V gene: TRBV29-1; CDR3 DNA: TGCAGCGTAGCTGGACAGGGGGCAGATGGCTACACCTTC; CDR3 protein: CSVAGQGADGYTF
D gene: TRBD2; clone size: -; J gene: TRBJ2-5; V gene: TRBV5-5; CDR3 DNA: TGTGCCAGCAGCTTGGGACTAGCGGGGGGTCAAGAGACCCAGTACTTC; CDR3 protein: CASSLGLAGGQETQYF
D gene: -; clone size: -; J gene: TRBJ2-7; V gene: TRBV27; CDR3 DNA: TGTGCCAGCAGTTTATGGGCAGGGCAAGGGGTCGAGCAGTACTTC; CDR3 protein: CASSLWAGQGVEQYF
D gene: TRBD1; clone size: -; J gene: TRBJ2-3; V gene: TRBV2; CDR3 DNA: TGTGCCAGTATAATCGGGACAGCTAGCACAGATACGCAGTATTTT; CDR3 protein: CASIIGTASTDTQYF
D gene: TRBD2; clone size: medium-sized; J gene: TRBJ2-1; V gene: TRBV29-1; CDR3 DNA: TGCAGCGTCGGCAGACTAGCGATAGGCGGGAACAATGAGCAGTTCTTC; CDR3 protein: CSVGRLAIGGNNEQFF
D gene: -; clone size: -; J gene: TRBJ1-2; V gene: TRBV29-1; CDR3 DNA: TGCAGCGTTGAAGGGGGATTCGACTATGGCTACACCTTC; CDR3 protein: CSVEGGFDYGYTF
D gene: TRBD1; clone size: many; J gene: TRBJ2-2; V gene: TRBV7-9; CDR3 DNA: TGTGCCAGCAGGACAGGGGGAGCGAACACCGGGGAGCTGTTTTTT; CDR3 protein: CASRTGGANTGELFF
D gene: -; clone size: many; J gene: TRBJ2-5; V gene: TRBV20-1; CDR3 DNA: TGCAGTGCTCGACAGGGTCGGGGGCAAGAGACCCAGTACTTC; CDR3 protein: CSARQGRGQETQYF
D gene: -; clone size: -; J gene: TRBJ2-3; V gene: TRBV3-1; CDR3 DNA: TGTGCCAGCAGCCCGCTTACGGGCAGGGGAGCGGATACGCAGTATTTT; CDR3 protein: CASSPLTGRGADTQYF
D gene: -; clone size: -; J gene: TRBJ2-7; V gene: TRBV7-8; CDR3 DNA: TGTGCCAGCAGCTTTGGCAGAACCTACGAGCAGTACTTC; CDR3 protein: CASSFGRTYEQYF
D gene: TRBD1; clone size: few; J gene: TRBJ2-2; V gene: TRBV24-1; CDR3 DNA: TGTGCCACCAGTGATCCGGGGACAGGGGGCACCGGGGAGCTGTTTTTT; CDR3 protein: CATSDPGTGGTGELFF
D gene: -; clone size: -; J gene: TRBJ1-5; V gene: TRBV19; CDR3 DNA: TGTGCCAGTAGTAGGAGGGGGGATCAGCCCCAGCATTTT; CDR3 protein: CASSRRGDQPQHF
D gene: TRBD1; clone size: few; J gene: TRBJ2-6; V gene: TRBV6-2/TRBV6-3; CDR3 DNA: TGTGCCAGCATCTCCGGGGGACAGGGGATCCACGTCCTGACTTTC; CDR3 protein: CASISGGQGIHVLTF
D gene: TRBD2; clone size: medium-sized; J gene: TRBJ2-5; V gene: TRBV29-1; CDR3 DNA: TGCAGTTCTTGGACTAGCGGTGAAGAGACCCAGTACTTC; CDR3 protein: CSSWTSGEETQYF
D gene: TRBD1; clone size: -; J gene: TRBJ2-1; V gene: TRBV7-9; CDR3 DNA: TGTGCCAGCAAGGGGACAGGGGACGGCAATGAGCAGTTCTTC; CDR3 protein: CASKGTGDGNEQFF
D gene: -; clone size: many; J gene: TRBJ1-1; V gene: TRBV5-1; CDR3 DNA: TGCGCCAGCAGCCCAGGGGCGGGGGGGAGCACTGAAGCTTTCTTT; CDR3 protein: CASSPGAGGSTEAFF
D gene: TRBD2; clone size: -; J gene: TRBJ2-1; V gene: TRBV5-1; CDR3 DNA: TGCGCCAGCAGCTCCCTTGGACTAGCGGGAGGGGGGTATGAGCAGTTCTTC; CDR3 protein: CASSSLGLAGGGYEQFF